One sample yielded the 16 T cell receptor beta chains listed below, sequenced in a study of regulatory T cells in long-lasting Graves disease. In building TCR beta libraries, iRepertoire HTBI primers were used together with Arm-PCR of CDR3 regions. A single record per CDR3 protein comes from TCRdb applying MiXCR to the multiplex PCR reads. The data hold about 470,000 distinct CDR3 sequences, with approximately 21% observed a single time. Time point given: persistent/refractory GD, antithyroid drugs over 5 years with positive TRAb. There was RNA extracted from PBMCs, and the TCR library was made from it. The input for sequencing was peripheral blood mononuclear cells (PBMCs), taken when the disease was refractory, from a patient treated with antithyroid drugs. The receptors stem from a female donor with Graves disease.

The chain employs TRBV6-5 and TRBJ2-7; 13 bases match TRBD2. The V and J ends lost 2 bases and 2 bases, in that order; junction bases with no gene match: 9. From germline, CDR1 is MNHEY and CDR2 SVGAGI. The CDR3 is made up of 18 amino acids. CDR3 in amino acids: CASSYPRLAGGLTYEQYF. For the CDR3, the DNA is TGTGCCAGCAGTTACCCACGACTAGCGGGGGGCCTCACCTACGAGCAGTACTTC.

The CDR3: CAWWDFTTEAFF. The CDR3, as DNA: TGTGCCTGGTGGGACTTCACCACTGAAGCTTTCTTT. The V gene is TRBV30, the J gene TRBJ1-1; D may be TRBD1 (5 bases). Germline V gene data show CDR1 as GTSNPN and CDR2 as SVGIG (reference sequence). The ends were cut back, 5 bases at V and 4 bases at J, with 11 bases in the middle. This CDR3 has 12 amino acids.

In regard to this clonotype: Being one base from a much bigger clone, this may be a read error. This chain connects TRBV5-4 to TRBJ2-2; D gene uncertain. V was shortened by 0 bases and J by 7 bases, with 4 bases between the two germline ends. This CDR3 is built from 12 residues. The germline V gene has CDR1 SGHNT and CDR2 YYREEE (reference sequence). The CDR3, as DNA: TGTGCCAGCAGCTTGGTGGACGGGGAGCTGTTTTTT. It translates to CASSLVDGELFF.

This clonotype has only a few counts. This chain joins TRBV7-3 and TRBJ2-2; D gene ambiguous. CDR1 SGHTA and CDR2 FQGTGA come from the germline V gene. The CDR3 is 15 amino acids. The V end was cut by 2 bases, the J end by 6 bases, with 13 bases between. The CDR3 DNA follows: TGTGCCAGCAGCTTAGAGCCGGGCCGGTCCGGGGAGCTGTTTTTT. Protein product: CASSLEPGRSGELFF.

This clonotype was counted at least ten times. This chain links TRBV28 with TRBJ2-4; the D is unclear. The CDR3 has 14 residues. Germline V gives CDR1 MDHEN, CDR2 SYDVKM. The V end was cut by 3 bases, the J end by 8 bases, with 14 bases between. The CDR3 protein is CASSLDLTADIQYF. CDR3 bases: TGTGCCAGCAGTTTGGACCTTACCGCGGACATTCAGTACTTC.

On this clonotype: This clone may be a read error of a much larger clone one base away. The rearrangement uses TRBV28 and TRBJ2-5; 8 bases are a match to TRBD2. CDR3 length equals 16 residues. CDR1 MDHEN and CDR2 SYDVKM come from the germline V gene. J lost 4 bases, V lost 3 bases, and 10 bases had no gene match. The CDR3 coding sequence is TGTGCCAGCAGTTTTTTCGCTAGCGGGTCTATAGAGACCCAGTACTTC. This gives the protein CASSFFASGSIETQYF. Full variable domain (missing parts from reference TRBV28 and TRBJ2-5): DVKVTQSSRYLVKRTGEKVFLECVQDMDHENMFWYRQDPGLGLRLIYFSYDVKMKEKGDIPEGYSVSREKKERFSLILESASTNQTSMYLCASSFFASGSIETQYFGPGTRLLVL.

The CDR3 protein is CASSSGDGNTEAFF. The CDR3 DNA reads as TGTGCCAGCAGTTCCGGGGACGGAAACACTGAAGCTTTCTTT. The chain couples TRBV28 to TRBJ1-1; tentatively, D is TRBD1 (5 bases). The V gene lost 4 bases and the J gene lost 2 bases, with 11 bases spanning the gap. There are 14 residues in the CDR3. Germline lookup yields CDR1 MDHEN and CDR2 SYDVKM.

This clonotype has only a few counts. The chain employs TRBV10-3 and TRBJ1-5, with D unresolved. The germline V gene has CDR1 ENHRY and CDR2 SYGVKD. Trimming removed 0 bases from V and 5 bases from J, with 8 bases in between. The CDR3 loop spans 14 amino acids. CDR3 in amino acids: CAISESERDQPQHF. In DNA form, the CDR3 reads TGTGCCATCAGTGAGTCCGAGCGAGATCAGCCCCAGCATTTT.

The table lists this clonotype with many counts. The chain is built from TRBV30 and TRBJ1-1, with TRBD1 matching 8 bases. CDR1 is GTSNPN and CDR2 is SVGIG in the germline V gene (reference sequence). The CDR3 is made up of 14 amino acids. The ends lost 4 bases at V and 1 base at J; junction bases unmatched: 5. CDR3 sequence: CAWIAGTGNTEAFF. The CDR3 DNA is TGTGCCTGGATCGCCGGGACAGGGAACACTGAAGCTTTCTTT. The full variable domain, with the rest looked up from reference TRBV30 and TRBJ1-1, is SQTIHQWPATLVQPVGSPLSLECTVEGTSNPNLYWYRQAAGRGLQLLFYSVGIGQISSEVPQNLSASRPQDRQFILSSKKLLLSDSGFYLCAWIAGTGNTEAFFGQGTRLTVV.

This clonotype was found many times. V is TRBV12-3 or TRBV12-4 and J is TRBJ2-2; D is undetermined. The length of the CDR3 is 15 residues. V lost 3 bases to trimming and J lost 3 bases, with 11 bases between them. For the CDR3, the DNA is TGTGCCAGCAGTTTCGTCGGGTGGGACACCGGGGAGCTGTTTTTT. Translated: CASSFVGWDTGELFF.

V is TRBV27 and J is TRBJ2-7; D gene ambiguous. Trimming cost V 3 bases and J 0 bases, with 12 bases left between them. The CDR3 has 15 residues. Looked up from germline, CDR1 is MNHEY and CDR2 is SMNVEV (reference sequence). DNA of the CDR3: TGTGCCAGCAGTTTCTCCGGCAAGTACTCCTACGAGCAGTACTTC. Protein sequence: CASSFSGKYSYEQYF.

CDR3 DNA sequence: TGTGCCACCAGTGATCAGTATAGCAATCAGCCCCAGCATTTT. It is translated as CATSDQYSNQPQHF. The rearrangement uses TRBV24-1 and TRBJ1-5; D gene uncertain. V was shortened by 3 bases and J by 0 bases, with 5 bases between the two germline ends. The length of the CDR3 is 14 residues. Germline loops: CDR1 KGHDR, CDR2 SFDVKD.

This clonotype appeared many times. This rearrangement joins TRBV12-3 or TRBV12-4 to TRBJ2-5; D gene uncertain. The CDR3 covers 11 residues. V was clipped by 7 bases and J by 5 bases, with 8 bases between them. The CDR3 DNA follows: TGTGCCAGCACCCTGGGGGAGACCCAGTACTTC. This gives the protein CASTLGETQYF.

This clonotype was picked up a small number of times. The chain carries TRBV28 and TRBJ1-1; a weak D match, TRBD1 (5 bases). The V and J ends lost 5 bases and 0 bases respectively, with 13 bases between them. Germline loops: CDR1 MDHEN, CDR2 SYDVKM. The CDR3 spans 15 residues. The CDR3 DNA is TGTGCCAGCAGTGGGGGGTGGGAGATGAACACTGAAGCTTTCTTT. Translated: CASSGGWEMNTEAFF. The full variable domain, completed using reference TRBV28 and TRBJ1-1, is DVKVTQSSRYLVKRTGEKVFLECVQDMDHENMFWYRQDPGLGLRLIYFSYDVKMKEKGDIPEGYSVSREKKERFSLILESASTNQTSMYLCASSGGWEMNTEAFFGQGTRLTVV.

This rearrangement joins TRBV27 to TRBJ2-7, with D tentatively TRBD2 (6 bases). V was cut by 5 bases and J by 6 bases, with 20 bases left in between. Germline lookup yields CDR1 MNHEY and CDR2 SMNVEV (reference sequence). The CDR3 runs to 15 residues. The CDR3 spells CASSPVGGSAGEQYF. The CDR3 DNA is TGTGCCAGCAGTCCAGTGGGGGGATCGGCTGGCGAGCAGTACTTC.

Here the CDR3 reads CASEGQGSGANVLTF. CDR3 in DNA: TGTGCCAGCGAGGGGCAGGGGTCTGGGGCCAACGTCCTGACTTTC. The chain uses TRBV2 and TRBJ2-6; D possibly corresponds to TRBD1 (6 bases). This CDR3 spans 15 amino acids. The germline CDR1 and CDR2 sequences are SNHLY and FYNNEI. V lost 8 bases and J lost 1, with 12 bases in between. Supplemented by reference TRBV2 and TRBJ2-6, the full variable domain reads EPEVTQTPSHQVTQMGQEVILRCVPISNHLYFYWYRQILGQKVEFLVSFYNNEISEKSEIFDDQFSVERPDGSNFTLKIRSTKLEDSAMYFCASEGQGSGANVLTFGAGSRLTVL.